The rows below give T cell receptor beta chains drawn from one sample of a study of T cells in Graves' hyperthyroidism and ophthalmopathy. TCRdb re-derived calls from the multiplex PCR reads in MiXCR, one entry per CDR3 protein. Of a few hundred thousand distinct CDR3 sequences listed, 12% to 15% are singletons. Input material: blood. The receptor set was obtained from a woman aged 40 to 50 with Graves' hyperthyroidism. Each CDR3 is given with its conserved first and last residue. D genes are given only for firm matches. Size values are once, few and many counts, or a class for expanded clones, and some rows have none.

>TRBV14|TRBJ2-4|.|.
TGTGCCAGCAGTCAACAATACAGGGAAAACATTCAGTACTTC
CASSQQYRENIQYF
>TRBV5-1|TRBJ2-5|.|TRBD2
TGCGCCAGCATGGGGGAGAGCGGGACCGAGACCCAGTACTTC
CASMGESGTETQYF
>TRBV6-1|TRBJ1-5|many|TRBD1
TGTGCCAGCAGGCAAACAGGGGACAGTAATCAGCCCCAGCATTTT
CASRQTGDSNQPQHF
>TRBV11-1|TRBJ2-2|many|.
TGTGCCAGCAGCTTAGCGTCGGTATACACCGGGGAGCTGTTTTTT
CASSLASVYTGELFF
>TRBV18|TRBJ2-3|many|TRBD1
TGTGCCAGCTCATCACAGGGGGCGCCCCCAGATACGCAGTATTTT
CASSSQGAPPDTQYF
>TRBV24-1|TRBJ2-1|many|.
TGTGCCACCAGTGATTCCCGCCGTGGCGGCGCCAACAATGAGCAGTTCTTC
CATSDSRRGGANNEQFF
>TRBV15|TRBJ2-1|.|.
TGTGCCACCAGCAGTGATAAGGCCGAGGGACTTGGCTCCTACAATGAGCAGTTCTTC
CATSSDKAEGLGSYNEQFF
>TRBV20-1|TRBJ2-2|.|TRBD2
TGCAGTGCTAGAGATTTTAGCGGGATTCTCACCGGGGAGCTGTTTTTT
CSARDFSGILTGELFF
>TRBV2|TRBJ1-6|many|.
TGTGCCAGCAGTGATGGCCAACGGACTTCACCCCTCCACTTT
CASSDGQRTSPLHF
>TRBV20-1|TRBJ1-5|.|.
TGCAGTGCTAGAGTAGAGTCGGATAGCAATCAGCCCCAGCATTTT
CSARVESDSNQPQHF
>TRBV19|TRBJ2-1|few|.
TGTGCCAGTAGAGCGTTCGTGCGCCTCGGGTATGAGCAGTTCTTC
CASRAFVRLGYEQFF
>TRBV12-5|TRBJ1-1|many|TRBD1
TGTGCTAGTGGTTTGACCGGACAGGGGGCGGGTAGGAACACTGAAGCTTTCTTT
CASGLTGQGAGRNTEAFF
>TRBV5-1|TRBJ2-2|.|.
TGCGCCAGCAGCTTGGGACATACTAACACCGGGGAGCTGTTTTTT
CASSLGHTNTGELFF
>TRBV19|TRBJ1-1|few|.
TGTGCCAGTAGTATACTTAAGAACACTGAAGCTTTCTTT
CASSILKNTEAFF
>TRBV19|TRBJ2-1|many|.
TGTGCCAGTAGTATCTTAGGACTGGGATACAATGAGCAGTTCTTC
CASSILGLGYNEQFF
>TRBV5-1|TRBJ2-5|many|TRBD2
TGCGCCAGCAGCGCGGGAGGGCCGAGAGAGACCCAGTACTTC
CASSAGGPRETQYF
>TRBV2|TRBJ1-2|.|.
TGTGCCAGCAGGGCCCAAACAGATATCTATGGCTACACCTTC
CASRAQTDIYGYTF
>TRBV24-1|TRBJ1-1|many|.
TGTGCCACCAATCTCGGACAGAAGAACACTGAAGCTTTCTTT
CATNLGQKNTEAFF
>TRBV7-2|TRBJ2-7|many|TRBD2
TGTGCCAGCAGCTTACTAGCGGGAGACACGAACGAGCAGTACTTC
CASSLLAGDTNEQYF
>TRBV29-1|TRBJ1-4|few|TRBD1
TGCAGCGTTGAAAGCTCAGGGGGCGAGTATGAAAAACTGTTTTTT
CSVESSGGEYEKLFF
>TRBV28|TRBJ1-6|.|.
TGTGCCAGCAAAGACAGCTATAATTCACCCCTCCACTTT
CASKDSYNSPLHF
>TRBV20-1|TRBJ2-1|.|TRBD2
TGCAGTGCCAGCTTTTCTCGGACTAGCACCTACAATGAGCAGTTCTTC
CSASFSRTSTYNEQFF
>TRBV29-1|TRBJ2-7|many|.
TGCAGCGCCCTCCCTTGGGGGTCCTACGAGCAGTACTTC
CSALPWGSYEQYF